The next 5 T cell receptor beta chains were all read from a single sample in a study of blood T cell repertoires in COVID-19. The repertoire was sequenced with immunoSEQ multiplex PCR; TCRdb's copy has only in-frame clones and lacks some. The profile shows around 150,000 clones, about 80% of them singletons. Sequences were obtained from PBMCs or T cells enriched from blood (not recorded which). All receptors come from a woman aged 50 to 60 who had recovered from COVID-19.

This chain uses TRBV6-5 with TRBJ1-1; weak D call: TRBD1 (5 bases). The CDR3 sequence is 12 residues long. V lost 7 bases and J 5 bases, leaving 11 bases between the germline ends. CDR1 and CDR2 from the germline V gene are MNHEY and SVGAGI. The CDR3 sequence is CASTMGGTEAFF. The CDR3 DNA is TGTGCCAGCACCATGGGGGGTACTGAAGCTTTCTTT.

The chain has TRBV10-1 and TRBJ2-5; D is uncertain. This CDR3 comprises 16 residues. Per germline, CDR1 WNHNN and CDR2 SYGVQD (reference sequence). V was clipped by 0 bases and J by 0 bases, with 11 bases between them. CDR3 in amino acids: CASSESSRLYQETQYF. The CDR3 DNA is TGCGCCAGCAGTGAGTCGTCTCGACTCTACCAAGAGACCCAGTACTTC.

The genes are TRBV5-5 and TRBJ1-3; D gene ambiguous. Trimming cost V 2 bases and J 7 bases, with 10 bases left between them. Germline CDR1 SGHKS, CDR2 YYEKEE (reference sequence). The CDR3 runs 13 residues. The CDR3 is CASSFTEGNTIYF. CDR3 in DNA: TGTGCCAGCAGCTTTACAGAGGGCAACACCATATATTTT.

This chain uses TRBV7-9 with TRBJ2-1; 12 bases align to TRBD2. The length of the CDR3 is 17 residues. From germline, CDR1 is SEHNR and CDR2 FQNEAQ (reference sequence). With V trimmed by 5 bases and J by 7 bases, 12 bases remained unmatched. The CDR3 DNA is TGTGCCAGCAGCAGAAGAACTAGCGGGGGGTCCGGTAATGAGCAGTTCTTC. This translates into CASSRRTSGGSGNEQFF.

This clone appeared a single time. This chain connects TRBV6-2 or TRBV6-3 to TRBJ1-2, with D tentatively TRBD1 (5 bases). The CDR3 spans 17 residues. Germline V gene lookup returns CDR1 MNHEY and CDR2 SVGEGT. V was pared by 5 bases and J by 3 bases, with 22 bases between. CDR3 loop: CASSMGGEELRYYGYTF. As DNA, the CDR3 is TGTGCCAGCAGTATGGGGGGAGAAGAGCTCCGTTACTATGGCTACACCTTC.